This T cell receptor beta chain comes out of a study of T cell responses to AZD1222 COVID-19 vaccine. Study in general: It was second doses at about 4 or about 12 weeks that were pooled.

V was pared by 2 bases and J by 3 bases, with 14 bases between. From germline, CDR1 is MNHEY and CDR2 SMNVEV (reference sequence). This CDR3 has 15 residues. On this clone: What it binds is not known.

Overall study results and limits: Regions left unmutated in variants are reportedly the target of nearly half of spike-specific TCRs. It was only after the peak T cell response that any repertoires were sampled.

The repertoire was sequenced with immunoSEQ multiplex PCR; TCRdb's copy has only in-frame clones and lacks some. The table lists 80,000 or so clones, more than 85% of them singletons. The clonotype originates from an adult in good health. V usage is TRBV27 and J usage is TRBJ2-7; possibly TRBD1 for D (6 bases). Sequenced here: peripheral blood, sampled on day 0 of AZD1222 vaccination. The CDR3 region has the DNA TGTGCCAGCAGTTTAAAGGGGGACGGGTACTACGAGCAGTACTTC. Protein: CASSLKGDGYYEQYF.